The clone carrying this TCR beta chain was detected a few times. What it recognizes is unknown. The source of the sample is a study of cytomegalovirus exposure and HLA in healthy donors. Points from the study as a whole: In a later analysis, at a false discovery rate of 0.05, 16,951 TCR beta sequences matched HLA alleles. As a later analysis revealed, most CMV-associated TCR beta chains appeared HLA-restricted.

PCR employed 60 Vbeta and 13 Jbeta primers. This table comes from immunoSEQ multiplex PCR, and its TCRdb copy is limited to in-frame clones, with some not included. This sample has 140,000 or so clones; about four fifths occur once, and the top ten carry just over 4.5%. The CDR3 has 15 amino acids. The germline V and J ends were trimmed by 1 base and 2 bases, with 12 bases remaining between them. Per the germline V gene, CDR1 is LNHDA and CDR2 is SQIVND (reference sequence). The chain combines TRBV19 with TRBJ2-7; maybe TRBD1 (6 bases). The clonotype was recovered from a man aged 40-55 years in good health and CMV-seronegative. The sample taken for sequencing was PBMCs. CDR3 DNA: TGTGCCAGTAGTATAGCACAGGGAACCCCCTACGAGCAGTACTTC. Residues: CASSIAQGTPYEQYF.